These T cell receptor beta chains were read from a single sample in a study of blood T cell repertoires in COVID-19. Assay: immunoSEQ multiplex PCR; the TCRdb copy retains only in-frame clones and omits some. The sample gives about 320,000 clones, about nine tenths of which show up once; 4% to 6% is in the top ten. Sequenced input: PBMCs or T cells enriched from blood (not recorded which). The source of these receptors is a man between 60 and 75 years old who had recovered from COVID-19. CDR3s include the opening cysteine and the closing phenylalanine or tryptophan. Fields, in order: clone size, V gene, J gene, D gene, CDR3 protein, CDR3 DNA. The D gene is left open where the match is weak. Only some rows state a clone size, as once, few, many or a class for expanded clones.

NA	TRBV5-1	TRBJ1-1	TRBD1	CASSFRQGLKDTEAFF	TGCGCCAGCAGCTTTAGACAGGGGTTAAAGGACACTGAAGCTTTCTTT
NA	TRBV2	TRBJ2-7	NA	CASSPTGLGGSYEQYF	TGTGCCAGCAGTCCTACAGGTTTAGGTGGGTCCTACGAGCAGTACTTC
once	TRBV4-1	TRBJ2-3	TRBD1	CASSQVLRGRSTDTQYF	TGCGCCAGCAGCCAAGTGTTAAGGGGGCGGAGCACAGATACGCAGTATTTT
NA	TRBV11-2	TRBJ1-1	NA	CASSLTTRFEAFF	TGTGCCAGCAGCTTAACAACTAGATTCGAAGCTTTCTTT
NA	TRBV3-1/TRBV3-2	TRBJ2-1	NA	CASSLAALADYNEQFF	TGTGCCAGCAGCCTCGCGGCTCTAGCAGATTACAATGAGCAGTTCTTC
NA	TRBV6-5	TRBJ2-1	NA	CASSNFLYNEQFF	TGTGCCAGCAGTAACTTCTTATACAATGAGCAGTTCTTC
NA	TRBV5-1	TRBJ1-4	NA	CASRVTWTGEKLFF	TGCGCCAGCAGAGTAACGTGGACGGGGGAAAAACTGTTTTTT
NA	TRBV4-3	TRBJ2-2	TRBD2	CASSPDGLAGGNTGELFF	TGCGCCAGCAGCCCCGACGGACTAGCGGGAGGGAACACCGGGGAGCTGTTTTTT
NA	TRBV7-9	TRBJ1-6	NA	CASSLGAGTRNSPLHF	TGTGCCAGCAGCTTAGGGGCCGGGACACGTAATTCACCCCTCCACTTT
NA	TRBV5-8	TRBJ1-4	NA	CASSPGTDWEKLFF	TGTGCCAGCAGCCCCGGGACTGACTGGGAAAAACTGTTTTTT
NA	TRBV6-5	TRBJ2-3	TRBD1	CASRTTGRDTQYF	TGTGCCAGCAGAACGACAGGGAGAGATACGCAGTATTTT
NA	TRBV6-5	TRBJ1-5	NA	CASRRGADQPQHF	TGTGCCAGCAGACGGGGGGCAGACCAGCCCCAGCATTTT
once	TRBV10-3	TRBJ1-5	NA	CAISSAERARGQPQHF	TGTGCCATCAGTTCGGCGGAGAGAGCGCGGGGCCAGCCCCAGCATTTT
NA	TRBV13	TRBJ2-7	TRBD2	CASSSGLAGERYEQYF	TGTGCCAGCAGCTCAGGACTAGCGGGGGAGCGCTACGAGCAGTACTTC
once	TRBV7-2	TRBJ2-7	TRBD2	CASSLTGGSGSSSYEQYF	TGTGCCAGCAGCCTCACGGGGGGTAGCGGGAGCTCTTCCTACGAGCAGTACTTC
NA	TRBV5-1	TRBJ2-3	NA	CASNSGSRDTDTQYF	TGCGCCAGCAACTCCGGGAGTCGGGACACAGATACGCAGTATTTT
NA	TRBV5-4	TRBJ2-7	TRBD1	CASSLGRTGASYEQYF	TGTGCCAGCAGCTTGGGACGGACAGGGGCCTCCTACGAGCAGTACTTC
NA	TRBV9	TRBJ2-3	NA	CASSASTDTQYF	TGTGCCAGCAGCGCTTCCACAGATACGCAGTATTTT
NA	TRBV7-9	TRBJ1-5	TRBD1	CASSPSRGRGHQPQHF	TGTGCCAGCAGCCCTTCCCGGGGCAGGGGGCATCAGCCCCAGCATTTT
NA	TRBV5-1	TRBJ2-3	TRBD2	CASSSGLAGSTDTQYF	TGCGCCAGCAGCTCGGGACTAGCGGGAAGCACAGATACGCAGTATTTT
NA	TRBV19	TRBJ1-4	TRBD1	CASRRPGQPNEKLFF	TGTGCCAGTAGAAGACCGGGACAGCCTAATGAAAAACTGTTTTTT
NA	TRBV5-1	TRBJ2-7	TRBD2	CASSLARGAGGAEQYF	TGCGCCAGCAGCTTGGCCAGAGGAGCGGGAGGTGCCGAGCAGTACTTC
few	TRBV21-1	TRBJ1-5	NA	CASSRDTNQPQHF	TGTGCCAGCAGCAGGGACACCAATCAGCCCCAGCATTTT
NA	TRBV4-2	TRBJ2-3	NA	CASSQDVAIWGTDTQYF	TGTGCCAGCAGCCAAGATGTAGCCATCTGGGGCACAGATACGCAGTATTTT
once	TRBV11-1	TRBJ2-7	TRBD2	CASSLGLAGAYEQYF	TGTGCCAGCAGCTTAGGGCTAGCGGGGGCCTACGAGCAGTACTTC
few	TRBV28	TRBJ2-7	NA	CASSKGLWGLTYEQYF	TGTGCCAGCAGCAAGGGACTCTGGGGCCTAACCTACGAGCAGTACTTC
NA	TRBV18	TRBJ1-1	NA	CASSPLDKNTEAFF	TGTGCCAGCTCACCACTGGACAAGAACACTGAAGCTTTCTTT
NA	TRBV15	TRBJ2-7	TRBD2	CATSRGSSSGFEFYEQYF	TGTGCCACCAGCAGAGGTTCGTCTAGCGGGTTTGAATTCTACGAGCAGTACTTC
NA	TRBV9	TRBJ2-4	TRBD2	CASSVDAASGRKNIQYF	TGTGCCAGCAGCGTAGATGCGGCTAGCGGGAGGAAAAACATTCAGTACTTC
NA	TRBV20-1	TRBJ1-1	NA	CSASYLTEAFF	TGCAGTGCTAGTTACTTGACTGAAGCTTTCTTT
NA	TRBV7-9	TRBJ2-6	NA	CASSRPSGVSLAGANVLTF	TGTGCCAGCAGCCGACCGTCCGGGGTCTCACTCGCTGGGGCCAACGTCCTGACTTTC
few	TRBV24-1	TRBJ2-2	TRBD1	CATSERDRGYTGELFF	TGTGCCACCAGTGAGAGGGACAGGGGGTACACCGGGGAGCTGTTTTTT
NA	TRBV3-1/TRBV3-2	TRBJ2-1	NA	CASSPRGRVRANYNEQFF	TGTGCCAGCAGCCCAAGGGGGAGGGTAAGGGCTAACTACAATGAGCAGTTCTTC
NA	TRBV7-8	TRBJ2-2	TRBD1	CASSLDRDSGELFF	TGTGCCAGCAGCTTAGACCGGGACAGCGGGGAGCTGTTTTTT
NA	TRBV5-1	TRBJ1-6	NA	CASSFGQVNSPLHF	TGCGCCAGCAGCTTCGGACAAGTAAATTCACCCCTCCACTTT
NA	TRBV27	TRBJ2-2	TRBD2	CASSSPGTSGDPGELFF	TGTGCCAGCAGTTCCCCAGGGACTAGCGGCGACCCCGGGGAGCTGTTTTTT
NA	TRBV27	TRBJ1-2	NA	CASSPVVRGHYGYTF	TGTGCCAGCAGTCCAGTGGTCAGGGGCCACTATGGCTACACCTTC
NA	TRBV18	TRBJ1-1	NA	CASSQGRGTEAFF	TGTGCCAGCTCCCAGGGAAGGGGCACTGAAGCTTTCTTT
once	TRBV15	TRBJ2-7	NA	CATSRDRARTYEQYF	TGTGCCACCAGCAGAGATCGAGCACGAACCTACGAGCAGTACTTC
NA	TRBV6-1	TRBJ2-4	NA	CASSENWGLDKNIQYF	TGTGCCAGCAGTGAAAATTGGGGCTTAGACAAAAACATTCAGTACTTC
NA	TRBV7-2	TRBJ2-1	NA	CASSSRLATEQFF	TGTGCCAGCAGCTCCAGATTAGCGACCGAGCAGTTCTTC
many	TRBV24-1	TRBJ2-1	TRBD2	CATSDTLKRAAGGNEQFF	TGTGCCACCAGTGACACCCTTAAGAGGGCAGCCGGGGGGAATGAGCAGTTCTTC
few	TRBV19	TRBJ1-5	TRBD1	CASRRMGQATNQPQHF	TGTGCCAGTAGACGAATGGGACAGGCGACTAATCAGCCCCAGCATTTT
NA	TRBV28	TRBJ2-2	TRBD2	CASSSSGTRYTGELFF	TGTGCCAGCAGTTCCTCCGGGACTAGATATACCGGGGAGCTGTTTTTT
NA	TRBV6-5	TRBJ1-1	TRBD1	CASRRQGYTEAFF	TGTGCCAGCAGAAGACAGGGATACACTGAAGCTTTCTTT
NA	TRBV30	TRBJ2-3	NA	CAWSASTDTQYF	TGTGCCTGGAGTGCCTCCACAGATACGCAGTATTTT
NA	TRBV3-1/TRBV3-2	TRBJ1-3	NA	CASSDRGGPSGNTIYF	TGTGCCAGCAGTGACCGGGGGGGGCCTAGTGGAAACACCATATATTTT
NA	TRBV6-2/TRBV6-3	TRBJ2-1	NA	CASSTSRVNEQFF	TGTGCCAGCAGTACCAGTCGGGTCAATGAGCAGTTCTTC
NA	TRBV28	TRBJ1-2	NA	CASSLGQLNYGYTF	TGTGCCAGCAGTTTGGGGCAGCTCAACTATGGCTACACCTTC
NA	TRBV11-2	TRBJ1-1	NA	CASSLGLQGVTEAFF	TGTGCCAGCAGCTTAGGCCTACAGGGAGTCACTGAAGCTTTCTTT
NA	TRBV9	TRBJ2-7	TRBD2	CASSPRTSGRTHEQYF	TGTGCCAGCAGCCCTAGGACTAGCGGGAGGACTCACGAGCAGTACTTC
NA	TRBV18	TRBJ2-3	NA	CASSPRRASTDTQYF	TGTGCCAGCTCACCTCGGAGGGCTAGCACAGATACGCAGTATTTT
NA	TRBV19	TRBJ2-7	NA	CASSIGLAYYEQYF	TGTGCCAGTAGTATAGGACTTGCCTACTACGAGCAGTACTTC
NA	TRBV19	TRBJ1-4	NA	CASSIDSFGEKLFF	TGTGCCAGTAGTATAGATTCCTTCGGGGAAAAACTGTTTTTT